Reported below is one T cell receptor (beta chain). The data were taken from a study of blood T cell repertoires in COVID-19. Study at large: Spain, Italy and the United States supplied samples that represented acute and convalescent COVID-19. In each case, the material was cDNA or gDNA derived from T cells, B-cell-depleted T cells, or PBMCs.

Produced via immunoSEQ multiplex PCR; TCRdb's table is partial and in-frame only. Of about 70,000 clones listed, 81% were seen once; the top ten hold about 0.8%. The source of this sequence is a woman aged 65 to 85 with acute or convalescent COVID-19. Sequencing input: peripheral blood.

CDR3 bases: TGTGCCAGCAGCTACTGGACAGGGACCTACGAGCAGTACTTC. Amino acids: CASSYWTGTYEQYF. The chain carries TRBV3-1 (or the pseudogene TRBV3-2) and TRBJ2-7, with 8 bases aligning to TRBD1. Germline lookup yields CDR1 LGHDT and CDR2 YNNKEL (reference sequence). V shed 5 bases and J 2 bases; nucleotides not matched to a gene: 5. The CDR3 length is 14 residues.